The entry below describes one T cell receptor (beta chain). The target antigen is unknown. Stated time point: after neoadjuvant nivolumab, at surgical resection. Clones were read by immunoSEQ multiplex PCR, and TCRdb kept only the in-frame ones, dropping some. This sample carries over 65,000 clones, 86% of them seen once, and the ten largest clones take roughly 3%. These data belong to a study of neoadjuvant anti-PD-1 for oral cavity cancer. Study-level results: Post-nivolumab, blood T cell clonality was significantly elevated in non-responders.

The CDR3 consists of 14 residues. V lost 10 bases, J lost 2 bases, and 5 bases stayed unmatched. CDR1 is MNHEY and CDR2 is SVGAGI in the germline V gene. The sequence was collected from a person between 35 and 79 years old with oral cavity squamous cell carcinoma. The sample in question was PBMCs, obtained after nivolumab (anti-PD-1) treatment. This rearrangement joins TRBV6-5 to TRBJ2-2; 9 bases match TRBD1. The CDR3 nucleotides are TGTGCCACGGGGACAGGGTCCAACACCGGGGAGCTGTTTTTT. Protein sequence: CATGTGSNTGELFF.